This passage covers 27 T cell receptor beta chains from one sample sequenced in a study of OX40 agonist ivuxolimab in advanced cancers. Sequenced by immunoSEQ multiplex PCR; TCRdb stores in-frame clones only, minus some. The sample shows 100,000 to 120,000 clones, roughly 89% of them seen only once. Sequencing used CD4+ or CD8+ T cells sorted from blood, obtained in a trial of the OX40 agonist ivuxolimab. All receptors derive from an adult with an advanced solid tumor such as melanoma, head and neck, liver or kidney cancer.

This clone was observed once. V usage is TRBV4-2 and J usage is TRBJ2-7; 10 bases map to TRBD1. The CDR3 length is 16 residues. The V and J ends lost 4 bases and 4 bases, in that order; junction bases with no gene match: 10. The V gene's germline CDR1 is LGHNA and CDR2 YNFKEQ. The CDR3 DNA reads as TGTGCCAGCAGCCCCCCTGGGGGGACAGGGGCTTACGAGCAGTACTTC. It is translated as CASSPPGGTGAYEQYF.

The rearrangement uses TRBV18 and TRBJ2-5; 7 bases align to TRBD1. Germline V gene lookup returns CDR1 KGHSH and CDR2 LQKENI. With 4 bases clipped from V and 4 bases from J, the junction kept 18 bases outside the gene matches. The CDR3 runs to 18 residues. The CDR3 here is CASSLFGRGRLIGETQYF. The CDR3 DNA sequence: TGTGCCAGCTCACTTTTCGGTAGGGGGCGCTTAATTGGAGAGACCCAGTACTTC.

The DNA for the CDR3 is TGTGCCAGCTCACCACAAGCGGATCAGCCCCAGCATTTT. This gives the protein CASSPQADQPQHF. The chain is built from TRBV18 and TRBJ1-5; D uncertain. The germline gives CDR1 KGHSH, CDR2 LQKENI. Between the trimmed V and J ends, which lost 1 base and 5 bases, there was a span of 6 bases. The length of the CDR3 is 13 residues.

This clone was counted once. The J gene is TRBJ1-1, the V gene TRBV4-3; D not resolved. Germline V gives CDR1 LGHNA, CDR2 YSLEER. V lost 1 base and J 8 bases, leaving 5 bases between the germline ends. This CDR3 is 11 amino acids long. The CDR3 DNA reads as TGCGCCAGCAGCCAAGGTCTAGAAGCTTTCTTT. Translated: CASSQGLEAFF.

The V call is TRBV11-2, the J call TRBJ1-4; maybe TRBD1 (5 bases). CDR1 is SGHAT, CDR2 FQNNGV, per germline. The CDR3 extends over 15 amino acids. Trimming removed 3 bases from V and 8 bases from J, with 16 bases in between. CDR3 DNA: TGTGCCAGCAGCTTCGGGGGGACCCCGGGGGAAAAACTGTTTTTT. The encoded protein is CASSFGGTPGEKLFF.

The chain links TRBV4-2 to TRBJ1-2; D is perhaps TRBD1 (5 bases). The CDR3 has 20 residues. The germline CDR1 and CDR2 sequences are LGHNA and YNFKEQ. With 0 bases removed from V and 4 bases from J, the gap between germline ends came to 27 bases. The CDR3 nucleotides read TGTGCCAGCAGCCAAGATCTAGCGTACGGGGCGGGGGGTTTAATCTATGGCTACACCTTC. It translates to CASSQDLAYGAGGLIYGYTF.

J is TRBJ1-1 and V is TRBV2, with no clear D. Trimming took 9 bases from V and 4 from J, leaving 15 bases between them. This CDR3 spans 13 amino acids. CDR1 is SNHLY, CDR2 FYNNEI, per germline. The CDR3 loop is CASTFVGSTEAFF. The CDR3 nucleotides read TGTGCCAGTACCTTTGTAGGGAGCACTGAAGCTTTCTTT.

This rearrangement joins TRBV5-4 to TRBJ1-1; unclear D gene. The CDR3 runs 14 residues. Germline loops: CDR1 SGHNT, CDR2 YYREEE (reference sequence). V lost 0 bases and J lost 2, with 8 bases in between. The CDR3 coding sequence is TGTGCCAGCAGCTTGGCGGGGTCTAACACTGAAGCTTTCTTT. This translates into CASSLAGSNTEAFF.

The chain joins TRBV30 to TRBJ2-5; D is uncertain. CDR3 size: 12 residues. V lost 5 bases and J lost 4, with 11 bases in between. CDR1 GTSNPN and CDR2 SVGIG come from the germline V gene (reference sequence). DNA of the CDR3: TGTGCCTGGGGGGTGAGACTAGAGACCCAGTACTTC. Translation: CAWGVRLETQYF.

The chain couples TRBV7-2 to TRBJ2-1; 8 nucleotides match TRBD1. V was clipped by 5 bases and J by 4 bases; unmatched bases: 7. CDR3 length equals 15 residues. Germline lookup yields CDR1 SGHTA and CDR2 FQGNSA. DNA for the CDR3: TGTGCCAGCAGCCGAATCGGACAGGGATACAATGAGCAGTTCTTC. Protein product: CASSRIGQGYNEQFF.

This clone is a singleton in its sample. This rearrangement joins TRBV6-1 to TRBJ1-4; D is possibly TRBD1 (6 bases). The CDR3 has 13 amino acids. CDR1 is MNHNS and CDR2 is SASEGT in the germline V gene. V gave up 10 bases and J gave up 7 bases, with 16 bases separating them. The CDR3 DNA sequence: TGTGCCACCTGCCGGGACAAAGCTGAAAAACTGTTTTTT. This codes for CATCRDKAEKLFF.

This chain uses TRBV7-8 with TRBJ1-1; 7 bases align to TRBD1. CDR3 length: 17 residues. Germline CDR1 is SGHVS and CDR2 is FQNEAQ. V dropped 2 bases and J dropped 0; count of bases not matched to a gene: 9. CDR3 DNA: TGTGCCAGCAGCTTAAACAGGGGAGCCCCCATGAACACTGAAGCTTTCTTT. Residues: CASSLNRGAPMNTEAFF.

The genes are TRBV28 and TRBJ1-1; tentatively, D is TRBD1 (5 bases). CDR3 length equals 14 residues. V was shortened by 2 bases and J by 6 bases, with 13 bases between the two germline ends. CDR1 and CDR2 from the germline V gene are MDHEN and SYDVKM. The CDR3, as DNA: TGTGCCAGCAGTTTACCCGGACGGGGCCCTGAAGCTTTCTTT. Translation: CASSLPGRGPEAFF. Using reference TRBV28 and TRBJ1-1 for the parts outside the CDR3, the full variable domain is DVKVTQSSRYLVKRTGEKVFLECVQDMDHENMFWYRQDPGLGLRLIYFSYDVKMKEKGDIPEGYSVSREKKERFSLILESASTNQTSMYLCASSLPGRGPEAFFGQGTRLTVV.

This chain connects TRBV14 to TRBJ2-7; D may be TRBD2 (6 bases). The CDR3 loop spans 15 amino acids. Germline V gene data show CDR1 as SGHDN and CDR2 as FVKESK. V lost 5 bases, J lost 3 bases, and 17 bases lay in between. The CDR3 nucleotides read TGTGCCAGCAGCTTTGGACCGGGAGTGTTCTACGAGCAGTACTTC. Translated, it gives CASSFGPGVFYEQYF. The full variable domain, rest sourced from reference TRBV14 and TRBJ2-7, is EAGVTQFPSHSVIEKGQTVTLRCDPISGHDNLYWYRRVMGKEIKFLLHFVKESKQDESGMPNNRFLAERTGGTYSTLKVQPAELEDSGVYFCASSFGPGVFYEQYFGPGTRLTVT.

The chain recombines TRBV7-9 with TRBJ2-4; D not resolved. Germline CDR1 SEHNR, CDR2 FQNEAQ (reference sequence). CDR3 size: 14 residues. With 3 bases removed from V and 0 bases from J, the gap between germline ends came to 6 bases. CDR3 nucleotide sequence: TGTGCCAGCAGCTTGTCACCAGCCAAAAACATTCAGTACTTC. Residues: CASSLSPAKNIQYF.

The V and J genes are TRBV19 and TRBJ2-2; 9 bases line up with TRBD1. V was clipped by 5 bases and J by 1 base; unmatched bases: 5. There are 16 residues in the CDR3. Germline-derived CDR1 and CDR2 are LNHDA and SQIVND (reference sequence). In DNA, the CDR3 is TGTGCCAGTAGTTCCGGGACAGGGCGGAACACCGGGGAGCTGTTTTTT. Protein: CASSSGTGRNTGELFF.

V and J are TRBV5-6 and TRBJ2-7; D ambiguous. Germline V gene data show CDR1 as SGHDT and CDR2 as YYEEEE. The length of the CDR3 is 12 residues. Trimming cost V 0 bases and J 7 bases, with 8 bases left between them. CDR3 in DNA: TGTGCCAGCAGCTTGGGCCCGAGGGAGCAGTACTTC. Its protein is CASSLGPREQYF.

The chain joins TRBV9 to TRBJ2-2; 7 bases are a match to TRBD2. The V segment lost 2 bases and the J segment 5 bases; nucleotides outside the gene matches: 9. Per germline, CDR1 SGDLS and CDR2 YYNGEE. This CDR3 is 16 amino acids long. CDR3 sequence: CASSVELRGGTGELFF. In DNA, the CDR3 is TGTGCCAGCAGCGTGGAATTGAGGGGAGGGACCGGGGAGCTGTTTTTT.

The genes are TRBV7-9 and TRBJ1-6, with D unresolved. Per the germline V gene, CDR1 is SEHNR and CDR2 is FQNEAQ (reference sequence). This CDR3 is built from 14 residues. V was pared by 3 bases and J by 0 bases, with 3 bases between. The CDR3 protein is CASSFSSYNSPLHF. The CDR3 DNA is TGTGCCAGCAGCTTCAGCTCCTATAATTCACCCCTCCACTTT.

This sequence joins TRBV5-1 and TRBJ1-4, with no clear D. The V end was cut by 5 bases, the J end by 0 bases, with 8 bases between. CDR1 and CDR2 (germline): SGHRS, YFSETQ. CDR3 length equals 14 residues. The chain's CDR3 is CASRGFSTNEKLFF. The CDR3 nucleotides read TGCGCCAGCAGGGGCTTTTCAACTAATGAAAAACTGTTTTTT.

The chain links TRBV6-1 to TRBJ2-2; 10 bases map to TRBD2. V lost 7 bases to trimming and J lost 1 base; unmatched junction nucleotides: 3. The germline V gene has CDR1 MNHNS and CDR2 SASEGT. The CDR3 is made up of 15 amino acids. The CDR3 DNA reads as TGTGCCAGCAAAGGACTAGCGGTGAACACCGGGGAGCTGTTTTTT. Translated, it gives CASKGLAVNTGELFF.

The rearrangement links TRBV7-2 to TRBJ1-5; D gene ambiguous. Per the germline V gene, CDR1 is SGHTA and CDR2 is FQGNSA. V was trimmed by 2 bases and J by 5 bases, leaving 16 bases between them. The CDR3 is 16 amino acids. The CDR3 nucleotides are TGTGCCAGCAGCTTATCCACGACCAGGACGGATCAGCCCCAGCATTTT. Translated: CASSLSTTRTDQPQHF. The full variable domain, its missing parts supplied by reference TRBV7-2 and TRBJ1-5, is GAGVSQSPSNKVTEKGKDVELRCDPISGHTALYWYRQSLGQGLEFLIYFQGNSAPDKSGLPSDRFSAERTGGSVSTLTIQRTQQEDSAVYLCASSLSTTRTDQPQHFGDGTRLSIL.

This rearrangement joins TRBV10-3 to TRBJ2-3; 10 bases fit TRBD1. CDR1 and CDR2 (germline): ENHRY, SYGVKD. V lost 4 bases, J lost 3 bases, and 16 bases stayed unmatched. CDR3 length equals 19 residues. CDR3 in amino acids: CAISARSGQGTSVTDTQYF. The CDR3 bases are TGTGCCATCAGTGCCCGTTCGGGACAGGGGACTTCGGTGACAGATACGCAGTATTTT.

The chain is built from TRBV12-5 and TRBJ2-2; D uncertain. V was clipped by 2 bases and J by 6 bases, with 7 bases between them. Germline lookup yields CDR1 LGHNT and CDR2 FRNRAP. This CDR3 spans 13 amino acids. In DNA, the CDR3 is TGTGCTAGTGGTTTGAGGGCGCCCGGGGAGCTGTTTTTT. Encoded protein: CASGLRAPGELFF.

The V call is TRBV7-9, the J call TRBJ2-2; 7 bases fit TRBD1. The V gene end was trimmed by 4 bases and the J gene end by 5 bases; junction bases not matched to a gene: 7. The CDR3 is made up of 15 amino acids. The germline V gene encodes CDR1 SEHNR and CDR2 FQNEAQ (reference sequence). The CDR3 sequence is CASSSDRFGTGELFF. The CDR3 bases are TGTGCCAGCAGCTCGGACAGGTTCGGGACCGGGGAGCTGTTTTTT.

The CDR3 DNA reads as TGTGCTAGTGGTTTTAATCCCCTCAATGAGCAGTTCTTC. Protein: CASGFNPLNEQFF. This sequence joins TRBV12-5 and TRBJ2-1; D gene uncertain. This CDR3 spans 13 amino acids. Germline CDR1 and CDR2: LGHNT and FRNRAP. V lost 3 bases, J lost 6 bases, and 9 bases lay in between. The whole variable domain, filled in from reference TRBV12-5 and TRBJ2-1, reads DARVTQTPRHKVTEMGQEVTMRCQPILGHNTVFWYRQTMMQGLELLAYFRNRAPLDDSGMPKDRFSAEMPDATLATLKIQPSEPRDSAVYFCASGFNPLNEQFFGPGTRLTVL.

The chain employs TRBV6-5 and TRBJ1-1; possible D gene TRBD1, 5 bases. CDR1 is MNHEY, CDR2 SVGAGI, per germline. V was pared by 8 bases and J by 4 bases, with 17 bases between. The CDR3 is 14 amino acids. CDR3: CASGRSPGGTEAFF. The CDR3 coding sequence is TGTGCCAGCGGTAGGTCGCCCGGGGGCACTGAAGCTTTCTTT.